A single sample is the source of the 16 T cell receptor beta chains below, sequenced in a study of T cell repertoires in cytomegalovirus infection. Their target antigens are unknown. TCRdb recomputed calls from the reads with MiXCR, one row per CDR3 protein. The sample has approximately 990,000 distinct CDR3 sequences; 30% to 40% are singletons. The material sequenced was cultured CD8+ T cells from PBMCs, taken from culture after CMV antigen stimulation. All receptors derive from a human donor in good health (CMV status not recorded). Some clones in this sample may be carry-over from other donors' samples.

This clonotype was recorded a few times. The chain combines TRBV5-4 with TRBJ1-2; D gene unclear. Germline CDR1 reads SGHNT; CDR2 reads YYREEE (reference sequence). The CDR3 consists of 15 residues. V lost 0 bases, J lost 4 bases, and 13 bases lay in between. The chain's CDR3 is CASSLEKGSFYGYTF. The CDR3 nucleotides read TGTGCCAGCAGCTTGGAGAAAGGGAGTTTCTATGGCTACACCTTC.

The CDR3 region is CASSQVSTTGELFF. The CDR3 DNA is TGCGCCAGCAGCCAAGTGTCTACCACCGGGGAGCTGTTTTTT. This chain connects TRBV4-3 to TRBJ2-2; D is uncertain. The V end was cut by 1 base, the J end by 4 bases, with 7 bases between. Germline CDR1 LGHNA, CDR2 YSLEER. The CDR3 runs to 14 residues.

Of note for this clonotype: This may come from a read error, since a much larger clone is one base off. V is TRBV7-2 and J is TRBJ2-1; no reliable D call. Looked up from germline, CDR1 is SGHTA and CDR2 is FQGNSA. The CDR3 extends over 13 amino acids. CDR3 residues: CASSPPNYHEQFF. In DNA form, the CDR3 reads TGTGCCAGCAGCCCCCCAAACTACCATGAGCAGTTCTTC.

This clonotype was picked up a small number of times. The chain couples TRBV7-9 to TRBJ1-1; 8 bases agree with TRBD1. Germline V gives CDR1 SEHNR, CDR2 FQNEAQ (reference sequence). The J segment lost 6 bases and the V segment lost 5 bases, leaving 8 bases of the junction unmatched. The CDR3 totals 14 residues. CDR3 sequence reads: CASSHQGQVPEAFF. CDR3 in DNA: TGTGCCAGCAGCCATCAGGGACAGGTTCCTGAAGCTTTCTTT.

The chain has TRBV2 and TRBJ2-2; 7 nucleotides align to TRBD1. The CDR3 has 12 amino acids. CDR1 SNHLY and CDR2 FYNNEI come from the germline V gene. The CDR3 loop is CARDRNTGELFF. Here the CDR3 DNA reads TGTGCTCGGGACAGAAACACCGGGGAGCTGTTTTTT. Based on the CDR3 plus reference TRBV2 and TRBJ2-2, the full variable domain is EPEVTQTPSHQVTQMGQEVILRCVPISNHLYFYWYRQILGQKVEFLVSFYNNEISEKSEIFDDQFSVERPDGSNFTLKIRSTKLEDSAMYFCARDRNTGELFFGEGSRLTVL.

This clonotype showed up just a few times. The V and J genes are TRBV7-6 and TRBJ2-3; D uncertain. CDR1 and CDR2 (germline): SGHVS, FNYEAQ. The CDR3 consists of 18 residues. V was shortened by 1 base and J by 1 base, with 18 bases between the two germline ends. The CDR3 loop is CASSLESGLWGGTDTQYF. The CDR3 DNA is TGTGCCAGCAGCTTAGAGTCCGGATTGTGGGGTGGCACAGATACGCAGTATTTT.

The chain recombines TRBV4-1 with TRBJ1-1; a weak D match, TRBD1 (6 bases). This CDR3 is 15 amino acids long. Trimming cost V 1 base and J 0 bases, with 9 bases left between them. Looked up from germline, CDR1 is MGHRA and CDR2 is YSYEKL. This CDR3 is CASSQGQVLNTEAFF. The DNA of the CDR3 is TGCGCCAGCAGCCAAGGACAGGTTTTGAACACTGAAGCTTTCTTT.

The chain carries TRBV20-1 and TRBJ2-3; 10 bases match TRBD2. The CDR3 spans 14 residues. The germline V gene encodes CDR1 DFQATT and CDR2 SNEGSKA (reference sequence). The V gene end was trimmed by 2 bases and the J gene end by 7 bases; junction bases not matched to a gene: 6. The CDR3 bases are TGCAGTGCTAGATTAGCGGGGGGTCCTAATACGCAGTATTTT. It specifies CSARLAGGPNTQYF.

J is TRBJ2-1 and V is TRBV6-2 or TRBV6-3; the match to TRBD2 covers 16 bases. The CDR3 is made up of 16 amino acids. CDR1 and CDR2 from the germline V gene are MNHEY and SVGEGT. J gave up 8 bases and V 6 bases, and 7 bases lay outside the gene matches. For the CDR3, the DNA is TGTGCCAGCAGCTCGGGGACTAGCGGGGGGGCCTATGAGCAGTTCTTC. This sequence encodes CASSSGTSGGAYEQFF.

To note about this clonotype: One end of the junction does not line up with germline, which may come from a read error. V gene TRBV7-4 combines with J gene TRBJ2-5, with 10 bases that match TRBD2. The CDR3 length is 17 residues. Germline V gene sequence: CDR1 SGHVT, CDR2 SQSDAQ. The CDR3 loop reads CVSSQTNLGLALETQYF. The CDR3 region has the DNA TGTGTCAGCAGCCAGACCAATCTGGGACTAGCGTTAGAGACCCAGTACTTC.

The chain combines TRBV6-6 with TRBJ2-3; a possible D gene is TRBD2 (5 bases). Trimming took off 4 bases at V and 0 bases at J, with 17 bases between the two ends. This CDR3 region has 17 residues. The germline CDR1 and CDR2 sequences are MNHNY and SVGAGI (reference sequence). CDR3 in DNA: TGTGCCAGCAGTTCCGCTCCCGGCGGAGGTAGCACAGATACGCAGTATTTT. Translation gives CASSSAPGGGSTDTQYF.

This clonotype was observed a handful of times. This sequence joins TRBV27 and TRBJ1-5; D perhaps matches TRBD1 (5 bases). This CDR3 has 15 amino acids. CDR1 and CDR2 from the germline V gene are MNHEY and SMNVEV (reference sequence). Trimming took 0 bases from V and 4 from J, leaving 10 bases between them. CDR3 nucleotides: TGTGCCAGCAGTTTATCGGGCAGGGCGAATCAGCCCCAGCATTTT. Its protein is CASSLSGRANQPQHF.

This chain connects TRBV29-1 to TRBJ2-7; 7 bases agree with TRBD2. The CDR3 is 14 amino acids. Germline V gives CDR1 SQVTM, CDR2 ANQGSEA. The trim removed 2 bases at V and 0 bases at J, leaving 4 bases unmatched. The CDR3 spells CSVENGGGSYEQYF. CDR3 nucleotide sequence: TGCAGCGTTGAAAATGGGGGGGGCTCCTACGAGCAGTACTTC.

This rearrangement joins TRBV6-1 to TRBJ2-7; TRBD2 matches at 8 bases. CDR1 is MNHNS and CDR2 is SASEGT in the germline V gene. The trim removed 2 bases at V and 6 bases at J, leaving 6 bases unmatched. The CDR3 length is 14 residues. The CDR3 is CASSERLAWGEQYV. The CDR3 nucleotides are TGTGCCAGCAGTGAAAGACTAGCGTGGGGCGAGCAGTACGTC.

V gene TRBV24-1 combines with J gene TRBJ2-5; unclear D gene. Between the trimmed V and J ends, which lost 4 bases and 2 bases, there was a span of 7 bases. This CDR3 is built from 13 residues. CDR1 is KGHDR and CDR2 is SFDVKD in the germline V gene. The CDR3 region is CATSERDQETQYF. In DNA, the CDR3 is TGTGCCACCAGTGAAAGGGATCAAGAGACCCAGTACTTC.

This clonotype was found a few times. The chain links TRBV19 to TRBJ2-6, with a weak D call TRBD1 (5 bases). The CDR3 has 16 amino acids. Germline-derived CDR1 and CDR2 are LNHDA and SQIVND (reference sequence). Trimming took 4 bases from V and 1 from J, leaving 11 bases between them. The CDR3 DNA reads TGTGCCAGTAGTACCTCTCAGGGTTCTGGGGCCAACGTCCTGACTTTC. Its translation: CASSTSQGSGANVLTF.